The rows below give T cell receptor beta chains drawn from one sample of a study. In TCRdb, the 5' RACE reads were re-called with MiXCR into one record per CDR3 protein. Among 25,000 to 40,000 distinct CDR3 sequences listed, around a quarter were seen once. Material: memory CD4+ T cells sorted from blood. Receptors originate from a female donor with breast cancer. Both conserved end residues are part of each CDR3. D genes are given only for firm matches. Clone size appears in some rows only: once, few, many, or a class for an expanded clone.

few	TRBD2	TRBV15	TRBJ2-1	TGTGCCACCAGCAGAGCGGTGACTAGCGGCGATGAGCAGTTCTTC	CATSRAVTSGDEQFF
many	.	TRBV6-5	TRBJ2-5	TGTGCCAGCAGTTACCTGGGAACGAAGACCCAGTACTTC	CASSYLGTKTQYF
many	.	TRBV4-3	TRBJ1-4	TGCGCCAGCAGCCAAGACACAGGGACAACTAATGAAAAACTGTTTTTT	CASSQDTGTTNEKLFF
medium-sized	.	TRBV21-1	TRBJ2-4	TGTGCCAGCAGCACTAGGACAGGGCCTTTAGCCAAAAACATTCAGTACTTC	CASSTRTGPLAKNIQYF
many	.	TRBV20-1	TRBJ1-6	TGCAGTGCTAGAGGTTTCTCGCCGGGCAATTCACCCCTCCACTTT	CSARGFSPGNSPLHF
few	.	TRBV28	TRBJ1-5	TGTGCCAGCAGTTTCCTTACGGGTTACAATCAGCCCCAGCATTTT	CASSFLTGYNQPQHF
.	.	TRBV27	TRBJ2-2	TGTGCCAGCAGTTTTGGGCTAGAGGACACCGGGGAGCTGTTTTTT	CASSFGLEDTGELFF
many	.	TRBV6-5	TRBJ2-5	TGTGCCAGCTCCTACAGTCAAGAGACCCAGTACTTC	CASSYSQETQYF
.	.	TRBV28	TRBJ2-5	TGTGCCAGCAGGGGGAGAGAGACCCAGTACTTC	CASRGRETQYF
.	TRBD2	TRBV5-4	TRBJ2-7	TGTGCCAGCAGCGGACCGACTAGCGGGAGTTATTCCTACGAGCAGTACTTC	CASSGPTSGSYSYEQYF
.	.	TRBV7-9	TRBJ1-1	TGCGCCAGCAGCCGACCATCAGCCATGAACACTGAAGCTTTCTTT	CASSRPSAMNTEAFF
.	TRBD1	TRBV28	TRBJ1-2	TGTGCCATCTTCCCGGGACAGGGGGCGCCTGGCTACACCTTC	CAIFPGQGAPGYTF
.	TRBD1	TRBV12-3/TRBV12-4	TRBJ1-1	TGTGCCAGCAGTTCGGGACAGGGTCCCACTGAAGCTTTCTTT	CASSSGQGPTEAFF
.	.	TRBV24-1	TRBJ2-1	TGTGCCACCAGTGATTTTTCCGTTAATGAGCAGTTCTTC	CATSDFSVNEQFF
medium-sized	.	TRBV4-1	TRBJ2-3	TGCGCCAGCGCGGAGGGGCGGGATACGCAGTATTTT	CASAEGRDTQYF
many	TRBD1	TRBV3-1	TRBJ2-7	TGTGCCAGCAGCCTAAACAGGGGGCTTTACGAGCAGTACTTC	CASSLNRGLYEQYF
.	TRBD2	TRBV6-2/TRBV6-3	TRBJ2-1	TGTGCCAGCAGGCCTAGCGGGTTCTACAATGAGCAGTTCTTC	CASRPSGFYNEQFF
medium-sized	.	TRBV6-5	TRBJ2-7	TGTGCCAGCAGTTACGCGTTCCCGGGGCTTCGGGACGAGCAGTACTTC	CASSYAFPGLRDEQYF
few	.	TRBV29-1	TRBJ2-7	TGCAGCGTCCAAACGACAGTAGCCTACGAGCAGTACTTC	CSVQTTVAYEQYF
few	.	TRBV6-5	TRBJ1-2	TGTGCCAGCAGTTACTCGGTGTCCGGAAATGGCTACACCTTC	CASSYSVSGNGYTF
few	.	TRBV28	TRBJ2-2	TGTGCCAGCAGTTCTCCCGGGACATACCGGAACACCGGGGAGCTGTTTTTT	CASSSPGTYRNTGELFF
many	.	TRBV20-1	TRBJ1-2	TGCAGTGCTAGAGGGGGTCTTGGCTACACCTTC	CSARGGLGYTF
medium-sized	TRBD2	TRBV5-4	TRBJ2-1	TGTGCCAGGGGGCGGGAGGGCCCCAATGAGCAGTTCTTC	CARGREGPNEQFF
.	TRBD1	TRBV5-6	TRBJ2-3	TGTGCCAGCAGCTTGGGACAGGGGAGGACAGATACGCAGTATTTT	CASSLGQGRTDTQYF
few	.	TRBV6-5	TRBJ1-4	TGTGCCAGCAGTACCCGCCCAGAGGACGGAGCAACTAATGAAAAACTGTTTTTT	CASSTRPEDGATNEKLFF
.	.	TRBV7-7	TRBJ2-1	TGTGCCAGCAGCTTAGCAGCATACAATGAGCAGTTCTTC	CASSLAAYNEQFF
.	TRBD1	TRBV10-2	TRBJ2-7	TGCGCCAGCAGTACCGGACAGGACGAGCAGTACTTC	CASSTGQDEQYF
few	.	TRBV6-1	TRBJ1-4	TGTGCCAGCAGGGCCGAAAAACTGTTTTTT	CASRAEKLFF
.	TRBD1	TRBV28	TRBJ2-7	TGTGCCAGCAGTTATGACAGGGAAGCAGACGAGCAGTACTTC	CASSYDREADEQYF
.	.	TRBV7-3	TRBJ2-2	TGTGCCAGCAGCGCACGGGGGACAGTGAATACCGGGGAGCTGTTTTTT	CASSARGTVNTGELFF
.	.	TRBV9	TRBJ2-1	TGTGCCAGCAGCGTAGCTAGCTCCTACAATGAGCAGTTCTTC	CASSVASSYNEQFF
many	.	TRBV5-6	TRBJ2-5	TGTGCCAGCAGCCCCGGGACGCAACAAGAGACCCAGTACTTC	CASSPGTQQETQYF
.	TRBD2	TRBV5-1	TRBJ2-1	TGCGCCAGCAGCTTGAGGGGAGCGGGAGGGGAGTTCTTC	CASSLRGAGGEFF
few	TRBD2	TRBV27	TRBJ2-1	TGTGCCAGCGGATACGGGACTAGCGGTCTCAATGAGCAGTTCTTC	CASGYGTSGLNEQFF
.	.	TRBV12-3/TRBV12-4	TRBJ2-3	TGTGCCAGCAGTTTGGGGGACACAGATACGCAGTATTTT	CASSLGDTDTQYF
.	.	TRBV4-2	TRBJ2-1	TGTGCCAGCAGCCAATCCGGGACTTCACCCTACAATGAGCAGTTCTTC	CASSQSGTSPYNEQFF
few	.	TRBV10-3	TRBJ2-3	TGTGCCATCAGGCCGGGACTTTTACCCACAGATACGCAGTATTTT	CAIRPGLLPTDTQYF
.	.	TRBV14	TRBJ2-7	TGTGCCAGCAGCCTGGAGGGATTAAGCTCCTACGAGCAGTACTTC	CASSLEGLSSYEQYF
many	.	TRBV18	TRBJ2-2	TGTGCCAGCTCACCGGGGGTCGCGAACACCGGGGAGCTGTTTTTT	CASSPGVANTGELFF
.	.	TRBV24-1	TRBJ2-5	TGTGCCACCCAGGGACATCGCCAAGAGACCCAGTACTTC	CATQGHRQETQYF
many	.	TRBV29-1	TRBJ2-7	TGCAGCGTTGAAGATCAGAGGTCCTACGAGCAGTACTTC	CSVEDQRSYEQYF